This T cell receptor beta chain is drawn from a study of blood T cell repertoires in COVID-19. Study background: There were acute and convalescent COVID-19 samples, and they came from the United States, Italy and Spain. Sample material is recorded as cDNA or gDNA derived from T cells, B-cell-depleted T cells, or PBMCs.

Original analysis: How many nucleated cells were present was estimated from reference gene primer amplification. The table came from immunoSEQ multiplex PCR; TCRdb's copy has only in-frame clones and leaves some out. V and J calls and clone size are copied from that table; D and trimming were computed from the DNA. The profile covers some 91,000 clones, with about nine tenths appearing a single time and 1.7% taken by the ten largest. V gave up 0 bases and J gave up 5 bases, with 16 bases separating them. In germline, CDR1 is WSHSY, CDR2 SAAADI. The CDR3 covers 16 residues. Sequenced: peripheral blood. This TCR was sampled from a man aged 60 to 75 with acute or convalescent COVID-19. This chain links TRBV10-2 with TRBJ1-1; the D gene is possibly TRBD1 (5 bases). CDR3 DNA: TGCGCCAGCAGTGAGTCGTTGGCAGGGAAAAGGACTGAAGCTTTCTTT. Its translation is CASSESLAGKRTEAFF.